This TCR beta chain derives from a study of T cell responses to AZD1222 COVID-19 vaccine. In the study overall: Second-dose intervals near 4 or 12 weeks were combined. Study-wide points: None of the repertoires were sampled until the peak T cell response had passed. The donors showed a predominance of white British ancestry and of females, with possible underestimation of clonal diversity.

Assay: immunoSEQ multiplex PCR; the TCRdb copy retains only in-frame clones and omits some. Seen here are 87,000 or so clones, around 89% observed once, and the top ten hold roughly 9%. This clone was picked up a small number of times. Its antigen is unidentified. Germline loops: CDR1 LGHNA, CDR2 YNFKEQ. With 1 base removed from V and 2 bases from J, the gap between germline ends came to 15 bases. This CDR3 has 16 residues. The genes are TRBV4-2 and TRBJ2-7; D is undetermined. The receptor's source is an adult in good health. This specimen was peripheral blood, taken on day 0 of AZD1222 vaccination. As DNA, the CDR3 is TGTGCCAGCAGCCAAGGGGGTATCGCCCCCGCCTACGAGCAGTACTTC. Encoded protein: CASSQGGIAPAYEQYF.